This T cell receptor (beta chain) was sequenced for a study of shared clonotypes between healthy human individuals. Study summary: Three plates each covered CD4 naive and memory; CD8 naive two, CD8 memory one.

With respect to this clone: Other DNA variants within this sample encode the same CDR3.

Sequencing used immunoSEQ multiplex PCR; TCRdb keeps in-frame clones, though not all of them. The sample lists some 1 million clones, 60% to 80% occurring once. Germline-derived CDR1 and CDR2 are SEHNR and FQNEAQ (reference sequence). The CDR3 contains 13 residues. V was shortened by 1 base and J by 3 bases, with 5 bases between the two germline ends. The V call is TRBV7-9, the J call TRBJ2-3; D not certain. Sequencing input: memory CD4+ T cells sorted from blood. Subset of the sample: CD45RA-negative fraction. The sequence was obtained from a man aged 18 to 30 in good health. The CDR3 reads CASSLGGTDTQYF. The CDR3 bases are TGTGCCAGCAGCTTAGGGGGTACAGATACGCAGTATTTT.